This T cell receptor (beta chain) stems from a study of T cell changes during pregnancy in multiple sclerosis. Assay: immunoSEQ multiplex PCR; the TCRdb copy retains only in-frame clones and omits some. The data contain tens of thousands of clones, roughly 93% of them singletons. There are 13 residues in the CDR3. Germline V gene data show CDR1 as ENHRY and CDR2 as SYGVKD. Trimming pared 4 bases from V and 3 bases from J, leaving 7 bases between. This specimen was peripheral blood, taken after pregnancy. J is TRBJ2-1 and V is TRBV10-3; no clear D gene. The receptor comes from a female donor with multiple sclerosis, enrolled in a pregnancy study. The CDR3 nucleotides read TGTGCCATCAGTGTCGAGATCTACAATGAGCAGTTCTTC. This translates into CAISVEIYNEQFF.